The 18 T cell receptor beta chains below come from one sample, sequenced in a study of T cell repertoires in cytomegalovirus infection. TCRdb fed the reads into MiXCR, producing one record per CDR3 protein. The sample holds approximately 730,000 distinct CDR3 sequences; 25% to 35% are singletons and the top ten take about an eighth. These receptors have no known antigen. The specimen was cultured CD8+ T cells from PBMCs, collected from culture after CMV antigen stimulation. These receptors were obtained from a human donor in good health (CMV status not recorded). Some clones in this sample may be carry-over from other donors' samples.

The sample holds a few counts of this clonotype. The gene calls are TRBV6-6 and TRBJ1-1; possible D gene TRBD1, 6 bases. The germline CDR1 and CDR2 sequences are MNHNY and SVGAGI (reference sequence). The CDR3 has 14 residues. Trimming took 2 bases from V and 4 from J, leaving 11 bases between them. The CDR3 spells CASSYEGGGTEAFF. The CDR3 DNA reads TGTGCCAGCAGTTACGAGGGAGGGGGCACTGAAGCTTTCTTT.

The chain joins TRBV12-5 to TRBJ2-2; D not certain. Trimming shortened V by 4 bases and J by 5 bases, and 8 bases separated the two germline ends. CDR1 and CDR2 (germline): LGHNT, FRNRAP. This CDR3 has 13 residues. CDR3 coding DNA: TGTGCTAGTGGTTCCCCCCCTACCGGGGAGCTGTTTTTT. Translated: CASGSPPTGELFF.

The chain employs TRBV2 and TRBJ1-2, with D perhaps matching TRBD1 (5 bases). Looked up from germline, CDR1 is SNHLY and CDR2 is FYNNEI. The length of the CDR3 is 12 residues. The V end was cut by 3 bases, the J end by 7 bases, with 9 bases between. DNA of the CDR3: TGTGCCAGCAGTGATTGGGGGGTTGGCTACACCTTC. Translation gives CASSDWGVGYTF.

A few counts support this clonotype. This chain links TRBV6-2 or TRBV6-3 with TRBJ2-1, with 7 bases matching TRBD1. There are 16 residues in the CDR3. Germline lookup yields CDR1 MNHEY and CDR2 SVGEGT. V lost 1 base, J lost 5 bases, and 8 bases stayed unmatched. The CDR3: CASSYLVGTANNEQFF. Here the CDR3 DNA reads TGTGCCAGCAGTTACTTGGTCGGGACAGCTAACAATGAGCAGTTCTTC.

The chain links TRBV5-5 to TRBJ2-1; the D gene could be TRBD1 or TRBD2 (5 bases each). Trimming stripped 4 bases from V and 10 bases from J, with 12 bases between. CDR3 length: 12 amino acids. Germline CDR1 and CDR2: SGHKS and YYEKEE (reference sequence). CDR3 nucleotide sequence: TGTGCCAGCAGCGGGCTAGCAGGGGAGCAGTTCTTC. This gives the protein CASSGLAGEQFF.

This clonotype was seen repeatedly, ten times or more. The chain employs TRBV5-6 and TRBJ2-7; weak D call: TRBD1 (6 bases). The CDR3 is made up of 14 amino acids. The ends were cut back, 4 bases at V and 0 bases at J, with 11 bases in the middle. The V gene's germline CDR1 is SGHDT and CDR2 YYEEEE. CDR3 nucleotides: TGTGCCAGCAGCCCTGGACAGAGCTCCTACGAGCAGTACGTC. It codes for CASSPGQSSYEQYV.

The rearrangement joins TRBV24-1 to TRBJ1-1; D not certain. Trimming removed 11 bases from V and 0 bases from J, with 12 bases in between. Per germline, CDR1 KGHDR and CDR2 SFDVKD. This CDR3 is built from 13 residues. DNA for the CDR3: TGTGCCAGCCGGAGGCCGCTGAACACTGAAGCTTTCTTT. It encodes CASRRPLNTEAFF.

The chain couples TRBV9 to TRBJ2-1, with 7 bases identical to TRBD1. V was pared by 7 bases and J by 0 bases, with 10 bases of the junction left unmatched. CDR3 length equals 16 residues. The germline V gene encodes CDR1 SGDLS and CDR2 YYNGEE. CDR3 region: CASAPKGAGSYNEQFF. The CDR3 coding sequence is TGTGCCAGCGCTCCAAAGGGGGCAGGCTCCTACAATGAGCAGTTCTTC.

This clonotype was found many times. The chain uses TRBV7-8 and TRBJ2-7; TRBD2 is a possible D gene (6 bases). The CDR3 consists of 14 residues. Between the trimmed V and J ends, which lost 4 bases and 3 bases, there was a span of 13 bases. Germline V CDR1 and CDR2: SGHVS, FQNEAQ. CDR3 DNA: TGTGCCAGCAGCTACCCCGGGGGTATCTACGAGCAGTACGTC. Protein product: CASSYPGGIYEQYV.

This clonotype was observed many times. The chain employs TRBV7-2 and TRBJ2-3; 9 positions match TRBD2. This CDR3 is 17 amino acids long. V shed 1 base, J shed 5 bases, and the junction held 10 bases outside the gene matches. The germline CDR1 and CDR2 sequences are SGHTA and FQGNSA. The CDR3 sequence is CASSLVPGGGAQDTQYF. The CDR3 DNA is TGTGCCAGCAGCTTAGTTCCCGGCGGGGGGGCCCAAGATACGCAGTATTTT.

This chain uses TRBV7-2 with TRBJ2-7, with D tentatively TRBD2 (5 bases). CDR1 and CDR2 from the germline V gene are SGHTA and FQGNSA. The CDR3 loop spans 13 amino acids. With 1 base removed from V and 4 bases from J, the gap between germline ends came to 8 bases. The CDR3 protein is CASSLDPGYEQYV. The DNA of the CDR3 is TGTGCCAGCAGCTTAGATCCGGGGTACGAGCAGTACGTC.

This clonotype was counted between two and nine times. The V and J genes are TRBV3-1 and TRBJ2-2; maybe TRBD1 (6 bases). The CDR3 totals 14 residues. Germline values: CDR1 LGHDT, CDR2 YNNKEL (reference sequence). The V gene lost 6 bases and the J gene lost 4 bases, with 12 bases spanning the gap. CDR3 sequence: CASSDTGITGELFF. DNA for the CDR3: TGTGCCAGCAGTGATACAGGGATCACCGGGGAGCTGTTTTTT.

This clonotype was seen ten or more times. This chain connects TRBV7-8 to TRBJ2-2, with D possibly matching TRBD1 (6 bases). The CDR3 is made up of 14 amino acids. With 2 bases removed from V and 4 bases from J, the gap between germline ends came to 8 bases. Germline CDR1 SGHVS, CDR2 FQNEAQ. The CDR3 coding sequence is TGTGCCAGCAGCTTAACAGGGCTCACCGGGGAGCTGTTTTTT. As protein: CASSLTGLTGELFF.

This clonotype was seen more than once but under ten times. V gene TRBV4-1 combines with J gene TRBJ1-1; D is possibly TRBD1 (6 bases). V was cut by 2 bases and J by 1 base, with 11 bases left in between. Germline V gene data show CDR1 as MGHRA and CDR2 as YSYEKL. This CDR3 contains 15 residues. The CDR3 loop is CASSQSDSANTEAFF. The CDR3 nucleotides read TGCGCCAGCAGCCAATCGGACAGCGCGAACACTGAAGCTTTCTTT.

CDR3 nucleotides: TGTGCCAGCAGCTTACTCAAGCGCGAGCAGTACTTC. It translates to CASSLLKREQYF. The chain carries TRBV7-2 and TRBJ2-7; no firm D call. CDR3 length: 12 amino acids. Looked up from germline, CDR1 is SGHTA and CDR2 is FQGNSA. V shed 2 bases and J shed 6 bases, with 8 bases lying between them.

The CDR3 is CASRHGQGGSNSPLHF. CDR3 nucleotide sequence: TGTGCCAGCAGACACGGACAGGGGGGTAGTAATTCACCCCTCCACTTT. The V call is TRBV5-4, the J call TRBJ1-6; 10 bases match TRBD1. V lost 5 bases, J lost 6 bases, and 8 bases stayed unmatched. Germline V gene lookup returns CDR1 SGHNT and CDR2 YYREEE (reference sequence). The CDR3 totals 16 residues. The full variable domain, completed using reference TRBV5-4 and TRBJ1-6, is ETGVTQSPTHLIKTRGQQVTLRCSSQSGHNTVSWYQQALGQGPQFIFQYYREEENGRGNFPPRFSGLQFPNYSSELNVNALELDDSALYLCASRHGQGGSNSPLHFGNGTRLTVT.

The chain joins TRBV7-4 to TRBJ1-1; D unclear. Per germline, CDR1 SGHVT and CDR2 SQSDAQ. CDR3 size: 15 residues. With 0 bases removed from V and 2 bases from J, the gap between germline ends came to 10 bases. As DNA, the CDR3 is TGTGCCAGCAGCTTAGCGTTATTGGGTAACACTGAAGCTTTCTTT. The encoded protein is CASSLALLGNTEAFF.

This sequence joins TRBV15 and TRBJ1-6; 9 nucleotides align to TRBD1. This CDR3 region has 15 residues. Unmatched junction bases numbered 5, after V lost 1 base and J lost 10 bases. Germline lookup yields CDR1 LNHNV and CDR2 YYDKDF (reference sequence). The CDR3 loop reads CATSRGRDRESPLHF. CDR3 sequence (DNA): TGTGCCACCAGCAGAGGAAGGGACAGGGAATCACCCCTCCACTTT.